These T cell receptor beta chains were read from a single sample in a study of tumor and adjacent non-tumor tissue in lung cancer. Each CDR3 protein is one row after TCRdb ran MiXCR on the multiplex PCR reads. The data hold about 200,000 distinct CDR3 sequences, with about 76% observed a single time. Specimen: lung tumor tissue. The receptors were gathered from a man in his fifties or sixties with non-small cell lung cancer. The CDR3 runs from the conserved cysteine through the conserved F or W. The D gene is left open where the match is weak. Expanded clones are given a class, and other clones once, few, many or no size at all.

>TRBV24-1|NA|TRBJ2-1|NA
TGTGCCACCAGTGATTTTCAGCGGGTGGGAAATGAGCAGTTCTTC
CATSDFQRVGNEQFF
>TRBV4-1|NA|TRBJ2-2|NA
TGCGCCAGCAGCCAAGACTTTATCCGGAGCGGGGAGCTGTTTTTT
CASSQDFIRSGELFF
>TRBV20-1|few|TRBJ1-5|NA
TGTAGTGCTAGAGTGTCGGGGGTTAGCAGTCAGCCCCAGCATTTT
CSARVSGVSSQPQHF
>TRBV6-6|many|TRBJ1-1|TRBD1
TGTGCCAGCACCGAGGGACAGATGAACACTGAAGCTTTCTTT
CASTEGQMNTEAFF
>TRBV5-5|few|TRBJ1-4|NA
TGTGCCAGCAGCTTGGATCTGACAACTAATGAAAAACTGTTTTTT
CASSLDLTTNEKLFF
>TRBV6-5|NA|TRBJ1-1|TRBD1
TGTGCCAGCACTTACACAGGTAGGGGGCGGAGAAGCACTGAAGCTTTCTTT
CASTYTGRGRRSTEAFF
>TRBV6-5|NA|TRBJ2-7|TRBD1
TGTGTCAGCAGACAAACAGGGGGAGGTGGCCACGAGCAGTACTTC
CVSRQTGGGGHEQYF
>TRBV29-1|NA|TRBJ2-5|NA
TGCAGCGTTAGTCAAAGGGGCGAGACGCAGTACTTC
CSVSQRGETQYF
>TRBV5-1|NA|TRBJ1-4|NA
TGCGCCAGCAGCTTGGGGGCAGGCAACCACGGTAATGAAAAACTGTTTTTT
CASSLGAGNHGNEKLFF
>TRBV6-4|few|TRBJ2-3|NA
TGTGCCAGCAGTCCCAAGAACGAAGATACGCAGTATTTT
CASSPKNEDTQYF
>TRBV5-5|few|TRBJ1-2|NA
TGTGCCAGCAGCCCTCAATCCCTCAGGGTGCACCCCTATGGCTACACCTTC
CASSPQSLRVHPYGYTF
>TRBV12-3/TRBV12-4|NA|TRBJ2-7|TRBD1
TGTGCCAGCAGTTTAGCACAGGGGCGGACTTCCGAGCAGTACTTT
CASSLAQGRTSEQYF
>TRBV5-1|NA|TRBJ2-3|NA
TGCGCCAACAGCTTGGAACCAGGCACAGATACGCGGTATTTT
CANSLEPGTDTRYF
>TRBV6-6|NA|TRBJ2-1|NA
TGTGCCAGCACAGGGACACCGAAACACAATGAGCAGTTCTTC
CASTGTPKHNEQFF
>TRBV6-1|few|TRBJ2-5|NA
TGTGCCAGCGTGGGATGGGGGGCGAAGGCGGAGACCCAGTACTTC
CASVGWGAKAETQYF
>TRBV30|NA|TRBJ2-1|TRBD2
TGTGCATGGAGTGTGGTAGCGGGCTCGTCCTACAATGAGCAGTTCTTC
CAWSVVAGSSYNEQFF
>TRBV6-2/TRBV6-3|once|TRBJ2-1|NA
TGTGCCAGCAGTTGGAGTAAGAATGAGCAGTTCTTC
CASSWSKNEQFF
>TRBV20-1|NA|TRBJ1-6|NA
TGCAGTGCTAGGTGGGGCGACTATAATTCACCCTTCCACTTT
CSARWGDYNSPFHF
>TRBV20-1|NA|TRBJ1-2|TRBD1
TGCAGTGCTAGAGATCCCCGGACAGGGAAGTATGGCTACACCTTC
CSARDPRTGKYGYTF
>TRBV12-3/TRBV12-4|many|TRBJ1-1|NA
TGTGCCAGCAGTTTTTGGGGGCAGACTGAAGCTTTCTTT
CASSFWGQTEAFF
>TRBV20-1|NA|TRBJ2-3|TRBD2
TGCAGTGCTAAGTCGGGACTAGCGGGGTTGGGTACAGATACGCAGTATTTT
CSAKSGLAGLGTDTQYF
>TRBV24-1|NA|TRBJ1-2|TRBD1
TGTGCCACCAGTGACCCAAAGACAGGGAACTATGGCTACACCTTC
CATSDPKTGNYGYTF